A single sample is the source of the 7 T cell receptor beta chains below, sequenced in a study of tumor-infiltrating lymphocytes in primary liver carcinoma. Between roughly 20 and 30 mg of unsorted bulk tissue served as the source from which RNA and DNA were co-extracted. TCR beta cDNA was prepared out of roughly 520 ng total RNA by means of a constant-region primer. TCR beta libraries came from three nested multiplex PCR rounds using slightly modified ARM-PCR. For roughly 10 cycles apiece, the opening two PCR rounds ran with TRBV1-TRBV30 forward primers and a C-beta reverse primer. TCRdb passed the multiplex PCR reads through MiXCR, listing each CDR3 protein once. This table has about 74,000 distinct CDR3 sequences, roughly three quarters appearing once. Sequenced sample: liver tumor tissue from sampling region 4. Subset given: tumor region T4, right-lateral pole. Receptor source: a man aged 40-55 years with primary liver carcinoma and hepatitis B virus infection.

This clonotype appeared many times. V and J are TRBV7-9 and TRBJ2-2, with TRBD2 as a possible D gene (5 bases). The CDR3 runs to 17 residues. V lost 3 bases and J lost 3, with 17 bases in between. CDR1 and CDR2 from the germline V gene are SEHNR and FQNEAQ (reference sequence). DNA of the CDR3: TGTGCCAGCAGCTTTGAGGCCATTGGACTTCACACCGGGGAGCTGTTTTTT. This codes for CASSFEAIGLHTGELFF. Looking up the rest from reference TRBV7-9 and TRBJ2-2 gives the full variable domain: DTGVSQNPRHKITKRGQNVTFRCDPISEHNRLYWYRQTLGQGPEFLTYFQNEAQLEKSRLLSDRFSAERPKGSFSTLEIQRTEQGDSAMYLCASSFEAIGLHTGELFFGEGSRLTVL.

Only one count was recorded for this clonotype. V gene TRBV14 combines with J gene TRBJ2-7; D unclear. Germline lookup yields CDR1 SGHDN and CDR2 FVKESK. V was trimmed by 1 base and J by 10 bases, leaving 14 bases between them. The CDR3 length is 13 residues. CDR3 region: CASSQAPLHVQYF. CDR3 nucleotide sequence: TGTGCCAGCAGCCAAGCCCCCCTCCACGTACAGTACTTC.

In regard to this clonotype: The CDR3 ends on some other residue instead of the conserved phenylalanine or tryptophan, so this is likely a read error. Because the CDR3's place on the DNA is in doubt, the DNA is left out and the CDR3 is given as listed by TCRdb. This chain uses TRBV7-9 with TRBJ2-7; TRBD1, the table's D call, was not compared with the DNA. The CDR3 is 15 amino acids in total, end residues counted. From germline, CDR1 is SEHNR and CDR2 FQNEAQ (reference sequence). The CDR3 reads CANSLGGQGGYEQYL.

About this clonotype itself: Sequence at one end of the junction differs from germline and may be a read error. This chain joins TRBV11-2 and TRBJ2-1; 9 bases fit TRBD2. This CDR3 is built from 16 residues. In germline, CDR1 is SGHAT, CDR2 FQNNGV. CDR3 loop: CASSSRPSGRTYEHFF. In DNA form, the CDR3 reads TGTGCCAGCAGCTCGCGCCCCAGCGGGAGGACATATGAGCACTTCTTC.

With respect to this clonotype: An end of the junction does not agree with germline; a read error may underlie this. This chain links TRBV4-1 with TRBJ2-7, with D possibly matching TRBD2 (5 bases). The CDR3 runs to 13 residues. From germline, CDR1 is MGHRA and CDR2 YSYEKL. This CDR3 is CASSQEAIGEQYF. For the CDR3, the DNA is TGCGCCAGCAGCCAGGAGGCCATCGGCGAGCAATACTTC.

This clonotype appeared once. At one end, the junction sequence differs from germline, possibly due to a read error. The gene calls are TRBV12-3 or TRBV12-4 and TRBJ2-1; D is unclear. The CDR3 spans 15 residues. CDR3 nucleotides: TGTGCCAGCACTTTAGGACCTAAAAACCCCCCCCGGCAGTTCTTC. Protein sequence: CASTLGPKNPPRQFF.

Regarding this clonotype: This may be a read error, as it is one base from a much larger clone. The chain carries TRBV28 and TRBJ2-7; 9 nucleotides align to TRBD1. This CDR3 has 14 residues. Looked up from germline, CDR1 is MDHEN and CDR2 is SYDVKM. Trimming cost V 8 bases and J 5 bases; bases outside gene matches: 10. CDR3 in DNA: TGTGCCAGCCTCCCCTGGGACAGGGTAAACGAGCAGTACTTC. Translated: CASLPWDRVNEQYF.